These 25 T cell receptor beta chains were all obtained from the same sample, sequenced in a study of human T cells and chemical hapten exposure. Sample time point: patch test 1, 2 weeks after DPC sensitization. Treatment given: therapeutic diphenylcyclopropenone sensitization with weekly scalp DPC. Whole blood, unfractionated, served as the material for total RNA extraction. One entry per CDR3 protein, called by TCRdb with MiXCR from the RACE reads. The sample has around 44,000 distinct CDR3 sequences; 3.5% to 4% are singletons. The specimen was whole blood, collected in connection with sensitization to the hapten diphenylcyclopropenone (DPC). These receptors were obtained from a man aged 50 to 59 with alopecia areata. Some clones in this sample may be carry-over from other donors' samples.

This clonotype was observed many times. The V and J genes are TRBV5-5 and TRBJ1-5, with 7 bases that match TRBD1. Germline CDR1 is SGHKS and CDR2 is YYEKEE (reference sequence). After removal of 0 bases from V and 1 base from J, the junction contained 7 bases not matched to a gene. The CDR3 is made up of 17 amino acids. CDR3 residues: CASSLELGTASNQPQHF. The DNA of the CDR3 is TGTGCCAGCAGCTTGGAGTTGGGGACAGCGAGCAATCAGCCCCAGCATTTT.

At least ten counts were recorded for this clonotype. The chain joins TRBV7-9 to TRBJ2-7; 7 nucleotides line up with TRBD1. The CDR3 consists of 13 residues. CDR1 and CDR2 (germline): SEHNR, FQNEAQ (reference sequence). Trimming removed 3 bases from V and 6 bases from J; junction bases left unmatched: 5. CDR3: CASSFGPGGEQYF. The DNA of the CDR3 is TGTGCCAGCAGCTTTGGCCCAGGGGGCGAGCAGTACTTC.

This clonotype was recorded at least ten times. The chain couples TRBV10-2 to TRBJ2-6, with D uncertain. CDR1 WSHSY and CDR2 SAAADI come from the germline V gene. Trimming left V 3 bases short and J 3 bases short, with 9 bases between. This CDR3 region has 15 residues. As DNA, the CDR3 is TGCGCCAGCAGTGAAGGATCCAATGGGGCCAACGTCCTGACTTTC. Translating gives CASSEGSNGANVLTF.

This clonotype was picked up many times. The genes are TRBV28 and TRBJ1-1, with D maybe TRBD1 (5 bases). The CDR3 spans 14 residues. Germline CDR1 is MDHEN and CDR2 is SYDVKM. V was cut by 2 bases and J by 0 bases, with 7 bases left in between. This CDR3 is CASSLRGVNTEAFF. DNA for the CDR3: TGTGCCAGCAGTTTAAGAGGGGTGAACACTGAAGCTTTCTTT.

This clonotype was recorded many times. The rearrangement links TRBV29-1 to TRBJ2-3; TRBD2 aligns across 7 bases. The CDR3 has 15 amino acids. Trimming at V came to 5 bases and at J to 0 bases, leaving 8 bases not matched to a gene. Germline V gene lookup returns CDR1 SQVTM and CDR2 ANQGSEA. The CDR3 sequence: CSVLGSGPSTDTQYF. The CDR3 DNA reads TGCAGCGTTCTTGGTAGCGGGCCAAGCACAGATACGCAGTATTTT.

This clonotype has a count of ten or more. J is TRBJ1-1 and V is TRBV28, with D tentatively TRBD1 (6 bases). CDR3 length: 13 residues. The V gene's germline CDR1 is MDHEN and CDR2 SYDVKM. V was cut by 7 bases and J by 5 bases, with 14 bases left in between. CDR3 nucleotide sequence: TGTGCCAGCAAGAAACAGGGTCGGACTGAAGCTTTCTTT. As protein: CASKKQGRTEAFF.

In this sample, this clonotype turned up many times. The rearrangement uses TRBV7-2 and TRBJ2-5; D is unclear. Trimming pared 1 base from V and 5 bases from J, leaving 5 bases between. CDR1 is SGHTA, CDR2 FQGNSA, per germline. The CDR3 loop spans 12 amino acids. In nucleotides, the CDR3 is TGTGCCAGCAGCTTAGGGCCCGAGACCCAGTACTTC. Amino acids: CASSLGPETQYF.

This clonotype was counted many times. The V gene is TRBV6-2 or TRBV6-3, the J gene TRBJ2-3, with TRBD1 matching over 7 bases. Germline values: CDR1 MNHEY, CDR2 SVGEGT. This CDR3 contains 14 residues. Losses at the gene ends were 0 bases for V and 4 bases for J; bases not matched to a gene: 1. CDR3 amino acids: CASSYSQGADTQYF. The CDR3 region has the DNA TGTGCCAGCAGTTACTCCCAGGGGGCAGATACGCAGTATTTT.

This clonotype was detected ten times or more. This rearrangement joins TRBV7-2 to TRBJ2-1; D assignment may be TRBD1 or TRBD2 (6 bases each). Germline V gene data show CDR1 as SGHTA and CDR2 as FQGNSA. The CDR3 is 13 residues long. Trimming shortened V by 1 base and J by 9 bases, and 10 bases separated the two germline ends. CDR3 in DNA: TGTGCCAGCAGCTTAGAAAAGGGGGGTGAGCAGTTCTTC. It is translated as CASSLEKGGEQFF.

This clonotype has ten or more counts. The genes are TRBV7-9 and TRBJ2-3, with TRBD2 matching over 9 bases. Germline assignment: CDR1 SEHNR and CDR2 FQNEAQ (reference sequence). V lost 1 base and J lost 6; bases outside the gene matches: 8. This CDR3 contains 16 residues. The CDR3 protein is CASSLGSSGVRDTQYF. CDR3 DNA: TGTGCCAGCAGCTTAGGTTCTAGCGGGGTCCGGGATACGCAGTATTTT.

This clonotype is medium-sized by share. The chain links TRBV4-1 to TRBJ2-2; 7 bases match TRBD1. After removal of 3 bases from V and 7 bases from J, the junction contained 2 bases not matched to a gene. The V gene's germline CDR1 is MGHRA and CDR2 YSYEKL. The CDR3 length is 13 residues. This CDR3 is CASSQQGDGELFF. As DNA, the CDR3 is TGCGCCAGCAGCCAGCAGGGGGACGGGGAGCTGTTTTTT.

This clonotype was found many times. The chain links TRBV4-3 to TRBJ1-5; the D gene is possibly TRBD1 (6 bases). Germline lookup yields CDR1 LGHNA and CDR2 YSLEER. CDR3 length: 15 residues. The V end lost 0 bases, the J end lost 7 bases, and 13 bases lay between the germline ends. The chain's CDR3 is CASSQDLGGGQPQHF. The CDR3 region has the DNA TGCGCCAGCAGCCAAGATCTAGGGGGAGGACAGCCCCAGCATTTT.

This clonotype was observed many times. The CDR3 reads CASSLPGPYEQYF. The CDR3, as DNA: TGTGCCAGCAGCTTACCGGGGCCCTACGAGCAGTACTTC. The chain has TRBV7-2 and TRBJ2-7; possibly TRBD1 or TRBD2 for D (5 bases each). The CDR3 contains 13 residues. The V and J ends lost 2 bases and 2 bases respectively, with 7 bases between them. CDR1 SGHTA and CDR2 FQGNSA come from the germline V gene.

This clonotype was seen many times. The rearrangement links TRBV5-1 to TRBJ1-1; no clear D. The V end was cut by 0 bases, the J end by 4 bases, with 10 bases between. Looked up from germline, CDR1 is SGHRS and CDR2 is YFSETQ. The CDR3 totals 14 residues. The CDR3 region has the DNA TGCGCCAGCAGCTTGGGAGGGTTAACCACTGAAGCTTTCTTT. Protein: CASSLGGLTTEAFF.

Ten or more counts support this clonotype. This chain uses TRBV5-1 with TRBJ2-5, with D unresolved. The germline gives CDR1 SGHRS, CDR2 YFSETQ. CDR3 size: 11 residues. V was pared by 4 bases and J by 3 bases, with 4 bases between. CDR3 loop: CASSLEETQYF. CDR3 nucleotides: TGCGCCAGCAGCCTGGAAGAGACCCAGTACTTC.

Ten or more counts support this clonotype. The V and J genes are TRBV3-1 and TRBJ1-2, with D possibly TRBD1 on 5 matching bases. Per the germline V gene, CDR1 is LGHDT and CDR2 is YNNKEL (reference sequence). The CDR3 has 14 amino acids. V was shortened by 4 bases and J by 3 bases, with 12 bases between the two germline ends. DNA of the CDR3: TGTGCCAGCAGCCCTAGACAGCTTTACTATGGCTACACCTTC. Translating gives CASSPRQLYYGYTF.

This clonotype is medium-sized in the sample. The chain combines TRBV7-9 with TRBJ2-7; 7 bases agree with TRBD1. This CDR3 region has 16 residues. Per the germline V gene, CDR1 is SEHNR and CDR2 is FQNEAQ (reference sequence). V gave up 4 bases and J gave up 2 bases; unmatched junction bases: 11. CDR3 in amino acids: CASSSPIQGVAYEQYF. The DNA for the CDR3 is TGTGCCAGCAGCTCTCCCATTCAGGGGGTTGCCTACGAGCAGTACTTC.

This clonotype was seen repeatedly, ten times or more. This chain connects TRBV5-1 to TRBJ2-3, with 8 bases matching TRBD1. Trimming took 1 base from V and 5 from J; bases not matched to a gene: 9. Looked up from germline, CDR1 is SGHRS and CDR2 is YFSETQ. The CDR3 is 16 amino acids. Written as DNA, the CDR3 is TGCGCCAGCAGCTTGCAGGACAGGGTAGTTAAAGATACGCAGTATTTT. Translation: CASSLQDRVVKDTQYF.

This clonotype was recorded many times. This CDR3 is CASSRTSGIQETQYF. The DNA for the CDR3 is TGCGCCAGCAGCCGGACTAGCGGGATTCAAGAGACCCAGTACTTC. The V and J genes are TRBV5-1 and TRBJ2-5, with 12 bases aligning to TRBD2. The junction had 3 bases not matched to a gene; V was cut back by 4 bases and J by 2 bases. CDR3 length equals 15 residues. Germline assignment: CDR1 SGHRS and CDR2 YFSETQ.

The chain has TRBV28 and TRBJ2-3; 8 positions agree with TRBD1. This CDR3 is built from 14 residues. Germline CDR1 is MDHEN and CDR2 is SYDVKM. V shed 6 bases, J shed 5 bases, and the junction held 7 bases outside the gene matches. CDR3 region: CASRLTGAKDTQYF. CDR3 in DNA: TGTGCCAGCAGGCTGACAGGGGCCAAAGATACGCAGTATTTT.

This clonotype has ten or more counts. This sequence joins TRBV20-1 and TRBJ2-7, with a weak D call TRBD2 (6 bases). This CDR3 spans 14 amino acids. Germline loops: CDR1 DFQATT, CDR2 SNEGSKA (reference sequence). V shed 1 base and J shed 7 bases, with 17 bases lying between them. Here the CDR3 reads CSARVGLKAREQYF. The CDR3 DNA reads TGCAGTGCTAGAGTGGGACTCAAAGCGAGGGAGCAGTACTTC.

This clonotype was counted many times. The CDR3 bases are TGTGCCAGCAGCCGGGACGGAGTCTACGAGCAGTACTTC. Translated, it gives CASSRDGVYEQYF. The chain couples TRBV3-1 to TRBJ2-7; perhaps D is TRBD1 or TRBD2 (5 bases each). V dropped 4 bases and J dropped 3 bases, with 10 bases sitting between them. This CDR3 spans 13 amino acids. In germline, CDR1 is LGHDT, CDR2 YNNKEL (reference sequence).

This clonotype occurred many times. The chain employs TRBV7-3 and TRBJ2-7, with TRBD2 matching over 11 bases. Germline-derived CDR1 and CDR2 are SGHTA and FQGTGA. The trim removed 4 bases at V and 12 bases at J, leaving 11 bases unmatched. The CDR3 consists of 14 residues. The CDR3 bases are TGTGCCAGCAGCTCCACCGGGACTAGCGGCATACTGTACTTC. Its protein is CASSSTGTSGILYF.

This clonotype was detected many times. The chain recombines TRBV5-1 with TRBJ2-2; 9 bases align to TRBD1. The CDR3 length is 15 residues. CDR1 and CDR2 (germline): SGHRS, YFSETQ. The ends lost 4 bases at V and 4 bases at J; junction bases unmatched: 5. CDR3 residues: CASSGGQGRTGELFF. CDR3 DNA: TGCGCCAGCAGCGGGGGACAGGGCCGCACCGGGGAGCTGTTTTTT.

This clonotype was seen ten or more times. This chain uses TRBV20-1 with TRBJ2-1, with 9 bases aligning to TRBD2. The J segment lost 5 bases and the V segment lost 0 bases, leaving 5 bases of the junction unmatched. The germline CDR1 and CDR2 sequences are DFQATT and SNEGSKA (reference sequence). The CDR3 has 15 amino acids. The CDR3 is CSARDASGINNEQFF. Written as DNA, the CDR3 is TGCAGTGCTAGAGATGCTAGCGGGATTAACAATGAGCAGTTCTTC.